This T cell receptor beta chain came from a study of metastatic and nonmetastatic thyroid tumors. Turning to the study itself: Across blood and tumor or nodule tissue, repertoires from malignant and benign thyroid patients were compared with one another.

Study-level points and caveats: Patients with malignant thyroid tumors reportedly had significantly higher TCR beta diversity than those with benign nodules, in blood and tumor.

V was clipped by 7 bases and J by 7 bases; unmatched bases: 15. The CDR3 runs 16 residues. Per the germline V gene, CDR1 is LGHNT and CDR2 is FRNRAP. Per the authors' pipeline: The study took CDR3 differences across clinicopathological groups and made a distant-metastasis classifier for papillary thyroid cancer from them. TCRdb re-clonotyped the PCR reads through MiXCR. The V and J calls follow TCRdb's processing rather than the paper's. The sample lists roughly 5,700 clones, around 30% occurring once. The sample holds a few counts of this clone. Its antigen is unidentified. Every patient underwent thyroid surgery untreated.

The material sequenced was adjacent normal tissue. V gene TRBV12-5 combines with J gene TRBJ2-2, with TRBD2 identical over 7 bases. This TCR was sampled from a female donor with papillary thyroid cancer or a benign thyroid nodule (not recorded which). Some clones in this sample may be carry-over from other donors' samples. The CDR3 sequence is CASVPMDGGTDGELFF. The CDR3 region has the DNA TGTGCTAGTGTCCCAATGGACGGGGGGACTGACGGGGAGCTGTTTTTT.